This T cell receptor (beta chain) comes out of a study of cytomegalovirus exposure and HLA in healthy donors. Germline V CDR1 and CDR2: MNHNY, SVGAGI (reference sequence). This CDR3 region has 15 residues. V lost 2 bases and J lost 1; bases outside the gene matches: 3. Study conclusions and caveats: Rarity held for most TCR sequences, but there were some public TCRs that occurred in many donors. A list of 150 or so TCR beta chains associated with cytomegalovirus was given. Both high specificity and high sensitivity reportedly marked the classifier's diagnosis of cytomegalovirus status.

Produced via immunoSEQ multiplex PCR; TCRdb's table is partial and in-frame only. Of around 150,000 clones listed, under 95% are singletons. With regard to this clone: The antigen remains undetermined.

V gene TRBV6-6 combines with J gene TRBJ2-5; 8 nucleotides agree with TRBD2. The receptor was derived from a woman aged 18-30 years in good health and CMV-seropositive. Sequenced input: PBMCs. CDR3 nucleotide sequence: TGTGCCAGCAGTTACAGCGGGGGCCGCCAAGAGACCCAGTACTTC. Its protein is CASSYSGGRQETQYF.